Each of the 9 T cell receptor beta chains below was sequenced from the same sample in a study of early T cells in non-severe SARS-CoV-2 infection. TCRdb reanalysed the 5' RACE reads using MiXCR and keeps one entry per CDR3 protein. The repertoire has tens of thousands of distinct CDR3 sequences, 14% of them found once; the top ten carry 5% to 7%. Sequenced sample: whole blood. The receptors shown here come from an adult who was a healthcare worker with PCR-confirmed SARS-CoV-2 infection or an uninfected control (not recorded which).

The chain recombines TRBV20-1 with TRBJ2-1; 13 nucleotides line up with TRBD2. Germline CDR1 reads DFQATT; CDR2 reads SNEGSKA (reference sequence). The J segment lost 7 bases and the V segment lost 4 bases, leaving 4 bases of the junction unmatched. The CDR3 loop spans 14 amino acids. The CDR3 here is CSAKGLAGSNEQFF. DNA for the CDR3: TGCAGTGCTAAGGGACTAGCGGGGTCGAATGAGCAGTTCTTC.

In this sample, this clonotype turned up a few times. V is TRBV11-2 and J is TRBJ2-7; 8 bases fit TRBD1. Per germline, CDR1 SGHAT and CDR2 FQNNGV. The CDR3 runs to 15 residues. Unmatched junction bases numbered 13, after V lost 5 bases and J lost 7 bases. The CDR3 DNA is TGTGCCAGCAGCACTTACATTTGGGACAGGAGGGAGCAGTACTTC. This translates into CASSTYIWDRREQYF.

The chain has TRBV29-1 and TRBJ1-2, with TRBD1 matching 8 bases. The CDR3 extends over 12 amino acids. Germline trimming cut 7 bases from V and 8 bases from J; bases unmatched to any gene: 9. CDR1 is SQVTM, CDR2 ANQGSEA, per germline. As DNA, the CDR3 is TGCAGCGCCTGGACAGGGAGGGGAGGCTACACCTTC. Its translation is CSAWTGRGGYTF.

This clonotype was detected only a few times. The gene calls are TRBV7-2 and TRBJ2-7; no reliable D call. The CDR3 totals 14 residues. V gave up 5 bases and J gave up 3 bases, with 14 bases separating them. Germline V gene data show CDR1 as SGHTA and CDR2 as FQGNSA. CDR3: CASSGGGSDYEQYF. CDR3 DNA: TGTGCCAGCAGCGGTGGCGGCTCGGACTACGAGCAGTACTTC.

The J gene is TRBJ2-5, the V gene TRBV7-2, with 15 bases matching TRBD2. In germline, CDR1 is SGHTA, CDR2 FQGNSA. V was clipped by 1 base and J by 4 bases; unmatched bases: 4. The CDR3 loop spans 17 amino acids. The CDR3 here is CASSLGGLAGGRETQYF. The CDR3, as DNA: TGTGCCAGCAGCTTAGGCGGACTAGCGGGGGGGCGAGAGACCCAGTACTTC. Full variable domain (outside the CDR3, taken from reference TRBV7-2 and TRBJ2-5): GAGVSQSPSNKVTEKGKDVELRCDPISGHTALYWYRQSLGQGLEFLIYFQGNSAPDKSGLPSDRFSAERTGGSVSTLTIQRTQQEDSAVYLCASSLGGLAGGRETQYFGPGTRLLVL.

J is TRBJ1-2 and V is TRBV7-8, with a tentative D call TRBD1 (5 bases). V was cut by 4 bases and J by 8 bases, with 14 bases left in between. Looked up from germline, CDR1 is SGHVS and CDR2 is FQNEAQ. The CDR3 runs to 13 residues. The CDR3 is CASSWVAGSGYTF. The CDR3 region has the DNA TGTGCCAGCAGCTGGGTGGCAGGGAGCGGCTACACCTTC.

At least ten counts were recorded for this clonotype. This chain links TRBV14 with TRBJ2-5, with D possibly being TRBD2 (5 bases). V lost 0 bases to trimming and J lost 5 bases, with 10 bases between them. The CDR3 loop spans 14 amino acids. Germline V gene data show CDR1 as SGHDN and CDR2 as FVKESK. The CDR3 coding sequence is TGTGCCAGCAGCCAAGATGAAAGGGAGGAGACCCAGTACTTC. Translating gives CASSQDEREETQYF.

The CDR3 is CASSRGRQGLTEAFF. CDR3 bases: TGCGCCAGCAGCCGTGGGCGACAGGGGCTGACTGAAGCTTTCTTT. The V and J genes are TRBV4-1 and TRBJ1-1; 8 bases map to TRBD1. Trimming at V came to 4 bases and at J to 5 bases, leaving 9 bases not matched to a gene. Germline V gene lookup returns CDR1 MGHRA and CDR2 YSYEKL. This CDR3 has 15 residues.

This clonotype was counted a few times. The genes are TRBV4-3 and TRBJ2-7; 7 bases map to TRBD1. Per germline, CDR1 LGHNA and CDR2 YSLEER. This CDR3 has 16 residues. J was trimmed by 7 bases and V by 0 bases; bases with no gene match: 12. The CDR3 loop is CASSQDGGVTGEEQYF. CDR3 coding DNA: TGCGCCAGCAGCCAAGATGGTGGGGTTACAGGGGAGGAGCAGTACTTC.